The entry that follows covers one T cell receptor (beta chain) sequence. Its antigen is still unknown. The data originate from a study of T cell responses to AZD1222 COVID-19 vaccine. At the level of the study: It was second doses at about 4 or about 12 weeks that were pooled. Notes on the study in general: The reported proportion of spike-specific TCRs targeting unmutated variant regions was nearly half. Clonal diversity may have been underestimated, and the donors were mostly white British, with more females than males.

Data came from immunoSEQ multiplex PCR; TCRdb stores just in-frame clones and leaves some out. The table includes about 120,000 clones, roughly nine tenths detected once. The clonotype comes from an adult in good health. This material consisted of peripheral blood, taken on day 0 of AZD1222 vaccination.

CDR3 nucleotide sequence: TGTGCCAGCAGCCCGGGACTCGTTGAAAAACTGTTTTTT. It is translated as CASSPGLVEKLFF. V gene TRBV2 combines with J gene TRBJ1-4; the D gene is possibly TRBD1 (5 bases). The CDR3 has 13 amino acids. Germline V gene lookup returns CDR1 SNHLY and CDR2 FYNNEI. V lost 6 bases, J lost 7 bases, and 12 bases lay in between.